This is a list of T cell receptor beta chains from one sample in a study of cytomegalovirus exposure and HLA in healthy donors. Profiling relied on immunoSEQ multiplex PCR, and the TCRdb table lists in-frame clones only, not all of them. The table lists 250,000 to 350,000 clones, around 65% of them singletons. Material: PBMCs. These receptors all stem from a female donor in good health and CMV-seronegative. The CDR3 runs from the conserved cysteine through the conserved F or W. A D gene is named only where the DNA matches it firmly. Size is stated for part of the rows, as once, few or many counts, or as a class when the clone is expanded.

>-|TRBV30|TRBJ1-2|-
CAWSGRGSGYTF
TGTGCCTGGAGTGGCAGGGGCAGTGGCTACACCTTC
>TRBD2|TRBV5-1|TRBJ2-7|-
CASSLEAGDRYEQYF
TGCGCCAGCAGCTTGGAGGCGGGAGACCGCTACGAGCAGTACTTC
>-|TRBV5-6|TRBJ2-7|-
CASSLGLAWEQYF
TGTGCCAGCAGCTTGGGTCTAGCGTGGGAGCAGTACTTC
>TRBD1|TRBV19|TRBJ1-5|-
CASSTGQGRRQPQHF
TGTGCCAGTAGTACAGGACAGGGGAGACGTCAGCCCCAGCATTTT
>-|TRBV7-9|TRBJ2-7|-
CATVSGLSSYEQYF
TGTGCCACAGTTTCAGGCTTAAGCTCCTACGAGCAGTACTTC
>TRBD1|TRBV28|TRBJ2-7|-
CASKSGTGGGYEQYF
TGTGCCAGCAAATCCGGGACAGGGGGCGGATACGAGCAGTACTTC
>TRBD2|TRBV29-1|TRBJ2-1|-
CSVLTSGIEQFF
TGCAGCGTCCTGACTAGCGGGATTGAGCAGTTCTTC
>-|TRBV28|TRBJ1-4|-
CASSSYHYRPQGRGEKLFF
TGTGCCAGCAGTTCCTACCACTATAGACCCCAGGGGAGGGGGGAAAAACTGTTTTTT
>-|TRBV28|TRBJ2-1|-
CASSFGSPPGWEQFF
TGTGCCAGCAGTTTCGGCTCACCTCCGGGGTGGGAGCAGTTCTTC
>TRBD2|TRBV9|TRBJ2-5|-
CASSVETQGGETQYF
TGTGCCAGCAGCGTGGAAACGCAGGGAGGGGAGACCCAGTACTTC
>-|TRBV5-1|TRBJ2-1|-
CASSLDSNNEQFF
TGCGCCAGCAGCTTGGACAGTAACAATGAGCAGTTCTTC
>-|TRBV7-2|TRBJ1-4|-
CASSLAQGTNEKLFF
TGTGCCAGCAGCTTAGCGCAGGGGACTAATGAAAAACTGTTTTTT
>-|TRBV11-2|TRBJ1-1|-
CASSPDGRFSFF
TGTGCCAGCAGCCCCGATGGCAGGTTTTCTTTCTTT
>TRBD2|TRBV15|TRBJ2-5|-
CATSRDLPGLARQETQYF
TGTGCCACCAGCAGAGATTTGCCGGGACTAGCGAGACAAGAGACCCAGTACTTC
>-|TRBV29-1|TRBJ1-2|-
CSVDPGGPNYGYTF
TGCAGCGTAGATCCCGGAGGCCCTAACTATGGCTACACCTTC
>TRBD2|TRBV4-1|TRBJ2-1|few
CASSQILTSGSSYNEQFF
TGCGCCAGCAGCCAAATCCTCACTAGCGGGAGTTCCTACAATGAGCAGTTCTTC
>TRBD1|TRBV6-5|TRBJ2-7|-
CASSRQGFSYEQYF
TGTGCCAGCAGCAGACAGGGGTTCTCCTACGAGCAGTACTTC
>-|TRBV28|TRBJ1-5|-
CASSLAQGMSNQPQHF
TGTGCCAGCAGTTTGGCCCAGGGGATGAGCAATCAGCCCCAGCATTTT
>-|TRBV28|TRBJ2-7|-
CASGWTATYEQYF
TGTGCCAGCGGTTGGACAGCTACCTACGAGCAGTACTTC
>-|TRBV15|TRBJ2-7|-
CATSKGQAFIEQYF
TGTGCCACCAGCAAAGGTCAGGCATTCATCGAGCAGTACTTC
>TRBD1|TRBV7-2|TRBJ1-6|-
CASSTEQGLGSPLHF
TGTGCCAGCAGTACCGAACAGGGGTTGGGGTCACCCCTCCACTTT
>-|TRBV2|TRBJ2-2|-
CAGRADGELFF
TGTGCCGGCAGGGCGGACGGGGAGCTGTTTTTT
>TRBD2|TRBV28|TRBJ2-2|-
CATERGTRGAGELFF
TGTGCCACCGAGAGGGGGACTAGGGGGGCCGGGGAGCTGTTTTTT
>-|TRBV6-1|TRBJ1-3|once
CASIENAARDTIYF
TGTGCCAGCATTGAGAATGCAGCACGGGACACCATATATTTT
>TRBD2|TRBV7-2|TRBJ2-1|-
CASSLGLAGGGGNEQFF
TGTGCCAGCAGCTTAGGACTAGCGGGAGGAGGGGGCAATGAGCAGTTCTTC
>-|TRBV19|TRBJ1-5|few
CASSINLGQVGQPQHF
TGTGCCAGTAGTATTAATCTGGGGCAGGTCGGTCAGCCCCAGCATTTT
>-|TRBV29-1|TRBJ2-2|-
CSVEVPSGTGELFF
TGCAGCGTTGAGGTCCCGTCAGGCACCGGGGAGCTGTTTTTT
>TRBD2|TRBV7-2|TRBJ2-1|-
CASSSGLAGDNEQFF
TGTGCCAGCAGCTCCGGACTAGCGGGAGATAATGAGCAGTTCTTC
>-|TRBV6-1|TRBJ2-7|-
CASSGAGGLDEQYF
TGTGCCAGCAGTGGGGCAGGGGGGTTGGACGAGCAGTACTTC
>-|TRBV5-8|TRBJ2-1|-
CASSHPLGGSYNEQFF
TGTGCCAGCAGCCACCCCCTAGGGGGCTCCTACAATGAGCAGTTCTTC
>TRBD2|TRBV6-4|TRBJ2-3|once
CASSLAETSTDTQYF
TGTGCCAGCAGCCTAGCGGAGACTAGCACAGATACGCAGTATTTT
>TRBD2|TRBV7-2|TRBJ2-7|-
CASSLGGLAGPYEQYF
TGTGCCAGCAGCCTCGGCGGACTAGCGGGACCCTACGAGCAGTACTTC
>TRBD1|TRBV28|TRBJ1-4|-
CASNPQGTNEKLFF
TGTGCCAGCAATCCACAGGGGACTAATGAAAAACTGTTTTTT
>-|TRBV9|TRBJ1-5|-
CASSVGANNQPQHF
TGTGCCAGCAGCGTTGGGGCAAACAATCAGCCCCAGCATTTT
>-|TRBV5-1|TRBJ2-5|-
CASTQQEAQYF
TGCGCCAGCACCCAACAAGAGGCCCAGTACTTC
>-|TRBV5-1|TRBJ1-1|-
CASSLVPLTRGGTEAFF
TGCGCCAGCAGCTTGGTCCCTTTGACCCGAGGGGGCACTGAAGCTTTCTTT
>-|TRBV5-4|TRBJ2-5|few
CASSLAAGAGGETQYF
TGTGCCAGCAGTCTTGCGGCAGGGGCGGGCGGAGAGACCCAGTACTTC
>-|TRBV5-4|TRBJ2-3|-
CASSTRREDTQYF
TGTGCCAGCAGCACGCGACGGGAAGATACGCAGTATTTT
>-|TRBV7-9|TRBJ2-1|-
CASYGGGSSSYNEQFF
TGTGCCAGCTACGGTGGGGGCTCGAGCTCCTACAATGAGCAGTTCTTC
>TRBD2|TRBV9|TRBJ2-2|-
CASSAGGLNTGELFF
TGTGCCAGCTCAGCGGGAGGCCTGAACACCGGGGAGCTGTTTTTT
>-|TRBV9|TRBJ2-7|-
CASSASTSSEQYF
TGTGCCAGCAGCGCCTCGACTAGTAGCGAGCAGTACTTC
>TRBD1|TRBV28|TRBJ2-1|-
CASSPGQGASRQFF
TGTGCCAGCAGTCCGGGACAGGGGGCGAGTAGGCAGTTCTTC
>-|TRBV12-5|TRBJ1-2|-
CASGLVRARDNSNYGYTF
TGTGCTAGTGGTTTGGTACGCGCCCGGGACAACTCTAACTATGGCTACACCTTC